A selection of T cell receptor beta chains follows, all from one sample in a study of T cell responses to AZD1222 COVID-19 vaccine. Profiling relied on immunoSEQ multiplex PCR, and the TCRdb table lists in-frame clones only, not all of them. The profile shows roughly 110,000 clones, about nine tenths of them singletons. Sequencing used peripheral blood, obtained 28 days after the second AZD1222 dose. These receptors originate from an adult who received the AZD1222 COVID-19 vaccine. The CDR3 runs from the conserved cysteine through the conserved F or W. A D gene is named only where the DNA matches it firmly. For some rows the clone size is stated as once, few or many, or as a class when expanded; others skip it.

v_gene	abundance	d_gene	j_gene	CDR3aa	CDR3nt
TRBV3-1/TRBV3-2	-	TRBD2	TRBJ2-1	CASRITRGGASEQFF	TGTGCCAGCAGGATTACTCGCGGGGGGGCAAGTGAGCAGTTCTTC
TRBV28	-	TRBD1	TRBJ1-5	CATRTGGNQPQHF	TGTGCCACCCGGACAGGGGGTAATCAGCCCCAGCATTTT
TRBV7-9	-	-	TRBJ1-3	CASSRAQDSGNTIYF	TGTGCCAGCAGCCGGGCCCAGGACTCTGGAAACACCATATATTTT
TRBV7-9	-	-	TRBJ1-4	CASSLKGSTNEKLFF	TGTGCCAGCAGCTTAAAAGGTTCCACTAATGAAAAACTGTTTTTT
TRBV5-1	-	TRBD1	TRBJ1-6	CASSPPDREGSPLHF	TGCGCCAGCAGCCCCCCAGACAGGGAAGGATCACCCCTCCACTTT
TRBV29-1	-	TRBD2	TRBJ2-7	CSVWTSGVVSYEQYF	TGCAGCGTATGGACTAGCGGGGTGGTCTCCTACGAGCAGTACTTC
TRBV5-4	-	TRBD2	TRBJ2-2	CASSSPGGPTGELFF	TGTGCCAGCAGCTCACCGGGAGGGCCCACCGGGGAGCTGTTTTTT
TRBV29-1	-	-	TRBJ2-2	CSADRDSNTGELFF	TGCAGCGCCGACCGGGACTCTAACACCGGGGAGCTGTTTTTT
TRBV29-1	-	-	TRBJ2-1	CSAKGLISYNEQFF	TGCAGCGCCAAGGGACTGATCTCCTACAATGAGCAGTTCTTC
TRBV14	few	-	TRBJ1-2	CASSPANYGYTF	TGTGCCAGCAGTCCCGCTAACTATGGCTACACCTTC
TRBV7-9	-	TRBD1	TRBJ1-1	CASSSIPGTGAPLGTEAFF	TGTGCCAGCAGCTCTATTCCCGGGACAGGGGCCCCGTTGGGCACTGAAGCTTTCTTT
TRBV2	-	-	TRBJ1-5	CASSVARAMYSNQPQHF	TGTGCCAGCAGTGTTGCCAGGGCAATGTATAGCAATCAGCCCCAGCATTTT
TRBV25-1	-	TRBD1	TRBJ2-5	CASSGTGKQETQYF	TGTGCCAGCAGCGGGACAGGGAAGCAAGAGACCCAGTACTTC
TRBV6-4	once	-	TRBJ1-6	CASSPGSGNSPLHF	TGTGCCAGCAGCCCGGGGTCAGGGAATTCACCCCTCCACTTT
TRBV4-1	-	-	TRBJ2-7	CASSQVPTASYEQYF	TGCGCCAGCAGCCAAGTGCCGACGGCATCCTACGAGCAGTACTTC
TRBV11-2	once	TRBD1	TRBJ1-6	CASSFLDRGLGNSPLHF	TGTGCCAGCAGCTTCCTCGACAGGGGGCTTGGGAATTCACCCCTCCACTTT
TRBV6-1	few	-	TRBJ1-3	CASSDHSGNTIYF	TGTGCCAGCAGTGACCACTCTGGAAACACCATATATTTT
TRBV13	-	TRBD1	TRBJ1-6	CASSSGGARVNSPLHF	TGTGCCAGCAGCTCAGGGGGGGCCAGGGTGAATTCACCCCTCCACTTT
TRBV28	-	-	TRBJ1-6	CASSSWDGYNSPLHF	TGTGCCAGCAGTTCCTGGGACGGCTATAATTCACCCCTCCACTTT
TRBV5-1	-	-	TRBJ2-1	CASTHSGTDNEQFF	TGCGCCAGCACTCATTCCGGGACTGACAATGAGCAGTTCTTC
TRBV2	once	TRBD1	TRBJ2-5	CASSSDRGQETQYF	TGTGCCAGCAGTTCGGACAGGGGACAAGAGACCCAGTACTTC
TRBV7-9	-	TRBD2	TRBJ2-7	CASSLGAASGRSGEQYF	TGTGCCAGCAGCTTAGGAGCGGCGAGCGGGAGATCGGGGGAGCAGTACTTC
TRBV28	-	TRBD1	TRBJ1-2	CASSPSGTGVSYGYTF	TGTGCCAGCAGCCCCTCCGGGACAGGGGTTAGCTATGGCTACACCTTC
TRBV7-8	-	TRBD1	TRBJ2-5	CASSLMDRGGETQYF	TGTGCCAGCAGCTTAATGGACAGGGGTGGCGAGACCCAGTACTTC
TRBV5-4	-	-	TRBJ1-2	CASRFGAGSSYGYTF	TGTGCCAGCAGATTTGGGGCAGGCAGCAGCTATGGCTACACCTTC
TRBV6-5	-	TRBD1	TRBJ1-5	CASSFRQGGQPQHF	TGTGCCAGCAGCTTTAGACAGGGGGGCCAGCCCCAGCATTTT
TRBV12-3/TRBV12-4	once	-	TRBJ1-2	CASSLGVGNGYTF	TGTGCCAGCAGTTTAGGGGTAGGAAATGGCTACACCTTC
TRBV6-2/TRBV6-3	-	-	TRBJ2-5	CASSFAGLRTQYF	TGTGCCAGCAGTTTCGCGGGGCTCAGGACCCAGTACTTC
TRBV30	-	-	TRBJ1-4	CAWGPGLRLGEKLFF	TGTGCCTGGGGTCCCGGACTTCGGCTCGGTGAAAAACTGTTTTTT
TRBV5-6	-	-	TRBJ2-7	CASRTGFRYEQYF	TGTGCCAGCAGAACAGGGTTCAGGTACGAGCAGTACTTC
TRBV5-5	-	-	TRBJ1-2	CASSYSAASNYGYTF	TGTGCCAGCAGCTACTCAGCCGCCTCTAACTATGGCTACACCTTC
TRBV15	-	-	TRBJ1-5	CATSRVWTDFYSNQPQHF	TGTGCCACCAGCAGAGTATGGACAGACTTCTATAGCAATCAGCCCCAGCATTTT
TRBV5-6	-	-	TRBJ2-6	CASSLDLGNLLGANVLTF	TGTGCCAGCAGCTTGGATTTGGGGAACCTACTTGGGGCCAACGTCCTGACTTTC
TRBV10-2	-	-	TRBJ2-7	CASSGDTWAGDEQYF	TGCGCCAGCAGTGGGGACACCTGGGCAGGAGACGAGCAGTACTTC
TRBV3-1/TRBV3-2	-	TRBD2	TRBJ2-5	CASSPSRILAGGPRGTQYF	TGTGCCAGCAGCCCCTCACGAATACTAGCGGGAGGGCCGCGGGGGACCCAGTACTTC